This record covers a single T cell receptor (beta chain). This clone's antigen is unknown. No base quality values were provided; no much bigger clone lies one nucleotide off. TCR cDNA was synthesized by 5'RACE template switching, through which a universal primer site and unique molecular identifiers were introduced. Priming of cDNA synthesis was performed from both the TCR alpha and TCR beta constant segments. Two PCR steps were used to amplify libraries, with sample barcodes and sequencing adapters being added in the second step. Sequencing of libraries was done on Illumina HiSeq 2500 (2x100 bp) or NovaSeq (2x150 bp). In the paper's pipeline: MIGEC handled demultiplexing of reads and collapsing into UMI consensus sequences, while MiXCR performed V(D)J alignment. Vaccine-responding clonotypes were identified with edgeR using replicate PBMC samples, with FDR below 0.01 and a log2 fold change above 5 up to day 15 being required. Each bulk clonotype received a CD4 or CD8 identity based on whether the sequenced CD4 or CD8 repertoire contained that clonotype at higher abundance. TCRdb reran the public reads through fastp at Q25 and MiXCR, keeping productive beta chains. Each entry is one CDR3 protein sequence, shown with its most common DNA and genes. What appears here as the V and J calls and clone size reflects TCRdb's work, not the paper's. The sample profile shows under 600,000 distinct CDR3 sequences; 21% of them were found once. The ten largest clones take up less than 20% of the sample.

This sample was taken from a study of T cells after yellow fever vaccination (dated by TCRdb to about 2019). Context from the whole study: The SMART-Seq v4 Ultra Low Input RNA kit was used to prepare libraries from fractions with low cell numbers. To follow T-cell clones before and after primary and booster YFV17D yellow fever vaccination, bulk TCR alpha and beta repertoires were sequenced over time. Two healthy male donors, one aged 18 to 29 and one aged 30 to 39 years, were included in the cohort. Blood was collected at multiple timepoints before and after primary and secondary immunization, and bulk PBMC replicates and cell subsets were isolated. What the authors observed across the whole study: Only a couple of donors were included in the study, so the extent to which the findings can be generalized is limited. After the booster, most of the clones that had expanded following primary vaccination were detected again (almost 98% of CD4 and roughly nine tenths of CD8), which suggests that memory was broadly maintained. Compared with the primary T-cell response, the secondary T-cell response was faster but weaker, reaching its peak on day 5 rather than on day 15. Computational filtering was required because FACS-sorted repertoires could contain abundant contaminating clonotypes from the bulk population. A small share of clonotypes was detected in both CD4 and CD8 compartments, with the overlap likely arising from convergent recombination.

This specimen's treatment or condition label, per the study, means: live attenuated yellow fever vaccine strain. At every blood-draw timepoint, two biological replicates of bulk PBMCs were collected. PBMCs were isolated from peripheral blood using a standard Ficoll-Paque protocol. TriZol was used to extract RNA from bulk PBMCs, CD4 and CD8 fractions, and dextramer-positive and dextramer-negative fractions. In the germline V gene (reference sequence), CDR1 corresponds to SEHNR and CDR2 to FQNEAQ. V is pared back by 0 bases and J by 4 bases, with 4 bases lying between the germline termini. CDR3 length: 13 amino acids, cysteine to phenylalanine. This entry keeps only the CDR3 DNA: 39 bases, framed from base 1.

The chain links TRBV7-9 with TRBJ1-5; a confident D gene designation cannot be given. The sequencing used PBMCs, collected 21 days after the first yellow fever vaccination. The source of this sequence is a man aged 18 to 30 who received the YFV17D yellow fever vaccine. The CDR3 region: CASSLAINQPQHF. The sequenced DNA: TGTGCCAGCAGCTTAGCCATTAATCAGCCCCAGCATTTT.